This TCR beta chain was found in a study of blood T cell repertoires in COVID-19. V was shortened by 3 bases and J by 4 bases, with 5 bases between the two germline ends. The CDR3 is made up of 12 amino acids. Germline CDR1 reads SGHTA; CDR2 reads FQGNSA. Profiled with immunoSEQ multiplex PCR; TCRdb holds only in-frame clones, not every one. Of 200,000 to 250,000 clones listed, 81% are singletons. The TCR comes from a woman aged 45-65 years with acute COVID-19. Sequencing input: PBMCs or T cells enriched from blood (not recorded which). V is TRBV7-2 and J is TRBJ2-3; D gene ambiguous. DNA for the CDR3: TGTGCCAGCAGCTTTTTATCAGATACGCAGTATTTT. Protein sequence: CASSFLSDTQYF.